This is a list of T cell receptor beta chains from one sample in a study of control samples from healthy donors and cancer patients. TCRdb's copy holds only in-frame clones and misses some; the assay was immunoSEQ multiplex PCR. The table includes approximately 150,000 clones, 75% to 95% detected once. Sequences were obtained from blood. These receptors were taken from a man in his late teens or twenties in good health. The CDR3 runs from the conserved cysteine through the conserved F or W. Each record gives: J gene, D gene, clone size, V gene, CDR3 protein, CDR3 DNA. The D gene is left open where the match is weak. Not all rows give a size; the values are once, few, many and, for expanded clones, a class.

TRBJ1-4	-	-	TRBV29-1	CSVDSGAGEKLFF	TGCAGCGTTGATTCCGGGGCTGGTGAAAAACTGTTTTTT
TRBJ1-1	-	-	TRBV12-3/TRBV12-4	CASSSHTEAFF	TGTGCCAGCAGTTCGCACACTGAAGCTTTCTTT
TRBJ2-2	TRBD1	-	TRBV2	CASAPRDRGRELFF	TGTGCCAGCGCTCCCCGGGACAGGGGACGGGAGCTGTTTTTT
TRBJ1-4	-	-	TRBV5-6	CASHDIGGYEKLFF	TGTGCCAGCCACGATATTGGGGGTTATGAAAAACTGTTTTTT
TRBJ1-1	-	-	TRBV6-1	CASSETGWNTEAFF	TGTGCCAGCAGTGAAACAGGGTGGAACACTGAAGCTTTCTTT
TRBJ1-2	-	-	TRBV11-2	CASSPRQDSYGYTF	TGTGCCAGCAGCCCCAGACAGGATTCCTATGGCTACACCTTC
TRBJ2-1	TRBD1	-	TRBV6-6	CASSYPPSGTGDEQFF	TGTGCCAGCAGTTACCCTCCCTCCGGGACAGGGGATGAGCAGTTCTTC
TRBJ1-1	-	-	TRBV5-4	CASSLAAGNTEAFF	TGTGCCAGCAGCTTGGCGGCAGGGAACACTGAAGCTTTCTTT
TRBJ2-1	-	-	TRBV7-9	CASSLALQSREFF	TGTGCCAGCAGCTTGGCCCTACAGTCGCGTGAGTTCTTC
TRBJ2-7	TRBD2	few	TRBV11-2	CASSFLTSGYEQYF	TGTGCCAGCAGCTTTTTAACTAGCGGCTACGAGCAGTACTTC
TRBJ2-2	TRBD1	-	TRBV4-1	CASSPGQGLPGELFF	TGCGCCAGCAGCCCGGGACAGGGGTTGCCCGGGGAGCTGTTTTTT
TRBJ2-7	TRBD1	-	TRBV10-3	CAISESHGTGESTYF	TGTGCCATCAGTGAGTCCCACGGGACAGGGGAGAGTACGTACTTC
TRBJ1-1	-	-	TRBV29-1	CSAVRGWTEAFF	TGCAGCGCCGTGCGGGGTTGGACTGAAGCTTTCTTT
TRBJ2-3	TRBD2	-	TRBV7-9	CASSLARGGGSPQYF	TGTGCCAGCAGCTTAGCGCGGGGCGGGGGGTCGCCGCAGTATTTT
TRBJ1-1	-	-	TRBV19	CATIPQMNTEAFF	TGTGCCACCATACCCCAGATGAACACTGAAGCTTTCTTT
TRBJ2-7	TRBD1	once	TRBV27	CASSLVLTGGIAYEQYF	TGTGCCAGCAGTCTCGTACTTACAGGGGGAATTGCCTACGAGCAGTACTTC
TRBJ2-7	TRBD1	-	TRBV18	CASSGDRDDYEQYF	TGTGCCAGCTCAGGGGACAGGGACGACTACGAGCAGTACTTC
TRBJ2-5	TRBD2	-	TRBV3-1/TRBV3-2	CASSQEVRAGGKETQYF	TGTGCCAGCAGCCAAGAGGTACGAGCGGGGGGGAAGGAGACCCAGTACTTC
TRBJ1-2	TRBD1	once	TRBV19	CASRTGGGYTF	TGTGCCAGTAGGACAGGGGGCGGCTACACCTTC
TRBJ1-4	-	-	TRBV27	CASSLGVMGEKLFF	TGTGCCAGCAGTTTGGGCGTGATGGGGGAAAAACTGTTTTTT
TRBJ2-2	-	-	TRBV7-9	CASSPGLTNTGELFF	TGTGCCAGCAGCCCTGGACTAACGAACACCGGGGAGCTGTTTTTT
TRBJ1-2	TRBD1	-	TRBV5-1	CASSLGTGSYGYTF	TGCGCCAGCAGCTTGGGGACAGGGTCATATGGCTACACCTTC
TRBJ1-6	-	-	TRBV7-9	CASSANPGGSTTFNSPLHF	TGTGCCAGCAGCGCTAACCCGGGGGGAAGCACAACCTTTAATTCACCCCTCCACTTT
TRBJ2-3	-	-	TRBV29-1	CSVERPGGGTDTQYF	TGCAGCGTTGAAAGGCCAGGGGGGGGCACAGATACGCAGTATTTT
TRBJ2-7	-	-	TRBV7-9	CASSLGSLSYEQYF	TGTGCCAGCAGCTTGGGGTCTTTATCCTACGAGCAGTACTTC
TRBJ1-5	-	-	TRBV30	CAWDTGKDQPQHF	TGTGCCTGGGACACAGGGAAAGATCAGCCCCAGCATTTT
TRBJ1-2	-	once	TRBV5-1	CASSLGGDGYTF	TGCGCCAGCAGCTTGGGAGGGGATGGCTACACCTTC
TRBJ2-2	-	once	TRBV27	CASSSGPGLNTGELFF	TGTGCCAGCAGTTCCGGACCCGGCCTTAACACCGGGGAGCTGTTTTTT
TRBJ2-2	-	-	TRBV11-3	CASSLQGGMGTGELFF	TGTGCCAGCAGCTTACAGGGAGGCATGGGGACCGGGGAGCTGTTTTTT
TRBJ1-1	-	-	TRBV7-2	CASSLRTGEAFF	TGTGCCAGCAGCTTAAGAACAGGTGAAGCTTTCTTT
TRBJ2-5	TRBD1	once	TRBV24-1	CATGPTGVGQETQYF	TGTGCCACCGGACCGACAGGGGTAGGACAAGAGACCCAGTACTTC
TRBJ1-1	-	-	TRBV6-5	CASKLGMNTEAFF	TGTGCCAGCAAACTAGGGATGAACACTGAAGCTTTCTTT
TRBJ1-1	-	-	TRBV2	CASMSPLGGAANTEAFF	TGTGCCAGCATGTCACCTTTGGGCGGGGCGGCGAACACTGAAGCTTTCTTT
TRBJ1-5	TRBD1	-	TRBV3-1/TRBV3-2	CASSQVPVTGEGNQPQHF	TGTGCCAGCAGCCAAGTCCCAGTGACAGGGGAAGGCAATCAGCCCCAGCATTTT
TRBJ2-5	-	-	TRBV6-5	CASSPLQGRETQYF	TGTGCCAGCAGCCCACTGCAGGGGAGGGAGACCCAGTACTTC
TRBJ2-7	TRBD2	-	TRBV6-6	CASSYPSGGYGEQYF	TGTGCCAGCAGTTACCCGAGCGGGGGGTATGGCGAGCAGTACTTC
TRBJ1-2	-	many	TRBV5-6	CASSLRLGNGYTF	TGTGCCAGCAGCTTGCGATTGGGAAACGGCTACACCTTC
TRBJ2-3	TRBD2	-	TRBV6-5	CASSSLAGGPDTQYF	TGTGCCAGCAGTTCTCTAGCGGGGGGGCCGGATACGCAGTATTTT
TRBJ2-4	TRBD2	-	TRBV6-2/TRBV6-3	CASSSRRGGNIQYF	TGTGCCAGCAGTTCCAGACGGGGGGGTAACATTCAGTACTTC
TRBJ1-6	-	-	TRBV18	CASSGRDTYNSPLHF	TGTGCCAGCTCAGGCAGGGACACCTATAATTCACCCCTCCACTTT
TRBJ1-3	-	-	TRBV19	CASSPGRSSGNTIYF	TGTGCCAGTAGTCCGGGCCGGAGCTCTGGAAACACCATATATTTT
TRBJ2-7	-	-	TRBV7-9	CASSLSSAPGLNYEQYF	TGTGCCAGCAGCTTATCATCCGCGCCAGGGTTGAACTACGAGCAGTACTTC
TRBJ2-3	TRBD2	-	TRBV4-1	CASSPASGSSTDTQYF	TGCGCCAGCAGCCCTGCTAGCGGCTCTAGCACAGATACGCAGTATTTT
TRBJ2-6	-	-	TRBV30	CAWSVGRLPGANVLTF	TGTGCCTGGAGTGTCGGCAGGCTACCTGGGGCCAACGTCCTGACTTTC